This T cell receptor (beta chain) was identified in a study of blood T cell repertoires in COVID-19. Study context: Sources were T cells, B-cell-depleted T cells, or PBMCs; the material itself was cDNA or gDNA.

V was pared by 3 bases and J by 4 bases, with 7 bases of the junction left unmatched. The CDR3 has 15 residues. Germline CDR1 and CDR2: SGHTA and FQGNSA. Per the study methods: Researchers report that nucleated cell counts were estimated from reference gene primer amplification. TCRdb keeps only in-frame clones here, not all; method: immunoSEQ multiplex PCR. V, J and clone size are taken as reported in that table, and D and trimming were inferred from the DNA itself. The repertoire holds approximately 300,000 clones, with 85% as singletons. The study recruited people aged roughly 18 to 89 years across about two dozen US areas. Researchers sorted participants into cohorts using their self-reported clinical history.

Material: PBMCs or T cells enriched from blood (not recorded which). V usage is TRBV7-2 and J usage is TRBJ1-1; 8 nucleotides match TRBD1. The clonotype comes from a woman younger than 45 who had been exposed to COVID-19. CDR3 bases: TGTGCCAGCAGCTTCCAGGACAGGGTGGGCACTGAAGCTTTCTTT. Protein: CASSFQDRVGTEAFF.